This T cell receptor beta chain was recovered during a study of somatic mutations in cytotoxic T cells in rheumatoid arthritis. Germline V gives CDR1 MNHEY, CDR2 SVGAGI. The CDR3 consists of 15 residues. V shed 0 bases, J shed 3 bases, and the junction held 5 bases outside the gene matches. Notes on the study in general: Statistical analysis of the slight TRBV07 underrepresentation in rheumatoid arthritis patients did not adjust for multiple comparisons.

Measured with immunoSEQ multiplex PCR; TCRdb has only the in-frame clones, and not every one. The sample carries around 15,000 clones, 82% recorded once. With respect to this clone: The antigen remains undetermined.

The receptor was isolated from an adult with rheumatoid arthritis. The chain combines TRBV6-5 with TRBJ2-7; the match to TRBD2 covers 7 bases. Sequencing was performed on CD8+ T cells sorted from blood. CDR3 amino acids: CASSYSGGAVYEQYF. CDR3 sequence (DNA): TGTGCCAGCAGTTACTCGGGAGGGGCGGTCTACGAGCAGTACTTC.